This record covers a single T cell receptor (beta chain). Its antigen is not identified. Trimming removed 1 base from V and 2 bases from J, with 13 bases in between. The germline V gene has CDR1 SGHTA and CDR2 FQGTGA. The CDR3 is made up of 16 amino acids. Some clones are missing from TCRdb's copy, which holds only in-frame ones; the method was immunoSEQ multiplex PCR. The data contain approximately 35,000 clones, around nine tenths of them singletons. This entry is derived from a study of OX40 agonist ivuxolimab in advanced cancers. Across the whole study: Three patients responded partially, comprising one with hepatocellular carcinoma and two with cutaneous melanoma. Study-wide results and limits: Expanded peripheral T cells had an undetermined antigen specificity.

The receptor was derived from an adult with an advanced solid tumor such as melanoma, head and neck, liver or kidney cancer. The chain recombines TRBV7-3 with TRBJ2-3; D unclear. The sequenced sample was CD4+ or CD8+ T cells sorted from blood, obtained in a trial of the OX40 agonist ivuxolimab. The CDR3 loop reads CASSLIGPEPTDTQYF. The CDR3 bases are TGTGCCAGCAGCTTAATTGGGCCCGAACCCACAGATACGCAGTATTTT.